Presented here are 5 T cell receptor beta chains from one specimen sequenced in a study of shared clonotypes between healthy human individuals. Only in-frame clones appear in the TCRdb table, and some are missing; sequencing was by immunoSEQ multiplex PCR. The sample lists millions of clones; 95% were seen once. Sample: naive CD4+ T cells sorted from blood. Subset: CD45RA+ positively selected. Receptors originate from a man between 18 and 29 years old in good health.

V gene TRBV30 combines with J gene TRBJ1-1, with D possibly being TRBD1 (5 bases). Trimming cost V 3 bases and J 1 base, with 9 bases left between them. The CDR3 covers 13 residues. CDR1 is GTSNPN and CDR2 is SVGIG in the germline V gene (reference sequence). This chain's CDR3 is CAWRGRQNTEAFF. The CDR3, as DNA: TGTGCCTGGAGGGGACGGCAGAACACTGAAGCTTTCTTT.

This sequence joins TRBV29-1 and TRBJ1-3; TRBD1 might be the D (6 bases). This CDR3 spans 14 amino acids. CDR1 and CDR2 from the germline V gene are SQVTM and ANQGSEA. Trimming removed 6 bases from V and 0 bases from J, with 12 bases in between. The CDR3 region is CSVNTGSSGNTIYF. The CDR3 nucleotides read TGCAGCGTAAACACAGGGAGCTCTGGAAACACCATATATTTT.

This sequence joins TRBV6-5 and TRBJ1-2, with D possibly matching TRBD1 (6 bases). Per germline, CDR1 MNHEY and CDR2 SVGAGI. The CDR3 totals 13 residues. V was cut by 4 bases and J by 3 bases, with 9 bases left in between. The CDR3 protein is CASSSYRDYGYTF. The CDR3 coding sequence is TGTGCCAGCAGTTCGTACAGGGACTATGGCTACACCTTC.

V gene TRBV9 combines with J gene TRBJ2-7; the match to TRBD1 covers 10 bases. CDR3 length: 15 residues. Germline CDR1 is SGDLS and CDR2 is YYNGEE. V lost 4 bases, J lost 5 bases, and 9 bases stayed unmatched. The CDR3 here is CASSPPGTGANEQYF. The CDR3 nucleotides are TGTGCCAGCAGCCCTCCCGGGACAGGGGCTAACGAGCAGTACTTC.

This clone was detected once. The rearrangement joins TRBV11-3 to TRBJ2-2; 7 bases are a match to TRBD1. Germline trimming cut 3 bases from V and 4 bases from J; bases unmatched to any gene: 5. The germline V gene encodes CDR1 SGHNT and CDR2 YENEEA. CDR3 size: 15 residues. The CDR3 DNA reads TGTGCCAGCAGCTTGGGGACAGCCAGCACCGGGGAGCTGTTTTTT. Translation: CASSLGTASTGELFF.